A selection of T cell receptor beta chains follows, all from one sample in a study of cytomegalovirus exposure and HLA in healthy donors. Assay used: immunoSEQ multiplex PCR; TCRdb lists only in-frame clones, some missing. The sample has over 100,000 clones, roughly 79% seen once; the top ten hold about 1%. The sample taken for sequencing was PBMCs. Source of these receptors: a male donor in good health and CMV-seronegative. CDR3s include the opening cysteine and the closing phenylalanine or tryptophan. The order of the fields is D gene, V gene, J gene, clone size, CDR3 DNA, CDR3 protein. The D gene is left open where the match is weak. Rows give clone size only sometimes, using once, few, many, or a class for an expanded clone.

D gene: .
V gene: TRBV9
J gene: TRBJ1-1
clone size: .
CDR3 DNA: TGTGCCAGCAGTTCGACAGGCCCCAACACTGAAGCTTTCTTT
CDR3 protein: CASSSTGPNTEAFF

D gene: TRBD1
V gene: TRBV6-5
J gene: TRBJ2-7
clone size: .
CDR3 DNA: TGTGCCAGCAGCAATCGGGACAGGGTCTTCTACGAGCAGTACTTC
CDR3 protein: CASSNRDRVFYEQYF

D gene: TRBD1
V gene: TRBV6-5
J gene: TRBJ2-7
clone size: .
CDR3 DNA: TGTGCCAGCAGTTACCAAGGGGGACAGAGTGCCTACGAGCAGTACTTC
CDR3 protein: CASSYQGGQSAYEQYF

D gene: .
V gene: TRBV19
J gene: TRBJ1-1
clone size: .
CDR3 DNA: TGTGCCAGTAGGTATGCAGGGATGAACACTGAAGCTTTCTTT
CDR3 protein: CASRYAGMNTEAFF

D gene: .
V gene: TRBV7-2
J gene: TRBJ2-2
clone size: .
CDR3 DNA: TGTGCCAGCAGCCGGACAGTGAACACCGGGGAGCTGTTTTTT
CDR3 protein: CASSRTVNTGELFF

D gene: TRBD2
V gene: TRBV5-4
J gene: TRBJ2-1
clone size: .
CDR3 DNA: TGTGCCAGCACCTTGCTGACTAGCGGGGGGGCCAATGTGGATGAGCAGTTCTTC
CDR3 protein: CASTLLTSGGANVDEQFF

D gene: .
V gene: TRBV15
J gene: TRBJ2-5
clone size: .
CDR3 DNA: TGTGCCACCAGCAGGGCTGAAGAGACCCAGTACTTC
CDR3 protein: CATSRAEETQYF

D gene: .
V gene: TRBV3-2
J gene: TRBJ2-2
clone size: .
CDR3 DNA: TGTGCTCCGGGGGGGCTGTTTTTT
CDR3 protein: CAPGGLFF

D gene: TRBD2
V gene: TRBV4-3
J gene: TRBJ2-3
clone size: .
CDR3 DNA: TGCGCCAGCAGCCAAAGCGGGGGGGCGGGGTCAGATACGCAGTATTTT
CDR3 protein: CASSQSGGAGSDTQYF

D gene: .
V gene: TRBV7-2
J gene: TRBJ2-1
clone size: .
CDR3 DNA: TGTGCCAGCAGCTTAGGCCGGGGGGCAGATGAGCAGTTCTTC
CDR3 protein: CASSLGRGADEQFF

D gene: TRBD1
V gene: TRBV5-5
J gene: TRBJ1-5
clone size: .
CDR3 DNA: TGTGCCAGCAGCTTGGCCGGAGGGGGCGGTCAGCCCCAGCATTTT
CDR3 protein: CASSLAGGGGQPQHF

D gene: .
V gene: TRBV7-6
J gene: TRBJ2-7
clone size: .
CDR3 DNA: TGTGCCAGCAGCCCCCGGGTGCGGCCCTACGAGCAGTACTTC
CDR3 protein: CASSPRVRPYEQYF

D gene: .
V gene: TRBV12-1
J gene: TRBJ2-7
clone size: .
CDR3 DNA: TGTGCCAGCAGCTTAGTACCGGTCTACGAGCAGTACTTC
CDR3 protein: CASSLVPVYEQYF

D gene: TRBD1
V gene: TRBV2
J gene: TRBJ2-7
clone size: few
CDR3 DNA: TGTGCCAGCAGTCCCGGGACAGGGCCCGACTCCTACGAGCAGTACTTC
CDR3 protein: CASSPGTGPDSYEQYF

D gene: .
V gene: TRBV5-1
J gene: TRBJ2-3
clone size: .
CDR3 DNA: TGCGCCAGCAGCTTACGGGGTCGGGGGACAGATACGCAGTATTTT
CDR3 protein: CASSLRGRGTDTQYF

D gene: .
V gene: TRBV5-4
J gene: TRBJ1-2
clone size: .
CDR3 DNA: TGTGCCAGCAGCTTTAATCCTAACTATGGCTACACCTTC
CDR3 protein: CASSFNPNYGYTF

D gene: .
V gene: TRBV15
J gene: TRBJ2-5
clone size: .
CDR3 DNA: TGTGCCACCAGCAGAGGTCAGGGGATAGGGGAGACCCAGTACTTC
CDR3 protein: CATSRGQGIGETQYF

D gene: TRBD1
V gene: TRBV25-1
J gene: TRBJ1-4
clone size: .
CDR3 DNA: TGTGCCAGCAGTGAATATTCGGGACAGGGGGATGAAAAACTGTTTTTT
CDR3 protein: CASSEYSGQGDEKLFF

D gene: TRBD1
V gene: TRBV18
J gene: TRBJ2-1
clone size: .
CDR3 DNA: TGTGCCAGCTCCCCTACAGGGGTGAATGAGCAGTTCTTC
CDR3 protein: CASSPTGVNEQFF

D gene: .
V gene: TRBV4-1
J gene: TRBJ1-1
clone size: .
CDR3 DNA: TGCGCCAGCAGCCAAGGCCAAGGGGTGAACACTGAAGCTTTCTTT
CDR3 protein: CASSQGQGVNTEAFF

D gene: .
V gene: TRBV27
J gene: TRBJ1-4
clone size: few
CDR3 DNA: TGTGCCAGCAGTTTAGCAGGGGCATATGAAAAACTGTTTTTT
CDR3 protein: CASSLAGAYEKLFF

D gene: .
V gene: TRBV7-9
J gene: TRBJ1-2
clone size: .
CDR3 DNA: TGTGCCAGCAGCTCCGGGGGTGGGAATGGCTACACCTTC
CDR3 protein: CASSSGGGNGYTF

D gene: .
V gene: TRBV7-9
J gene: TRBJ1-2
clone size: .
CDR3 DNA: TGTGCCAGCAGCCCCCCGGGATATTTCTACACCTTC
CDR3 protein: CASSPPGYFYTF

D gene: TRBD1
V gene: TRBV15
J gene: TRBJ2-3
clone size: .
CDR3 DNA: TGTGCCACCAGCAGCGGGACAGGGGCAGATACGCAGTATTTT
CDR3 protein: CATSSGTGADTQYF

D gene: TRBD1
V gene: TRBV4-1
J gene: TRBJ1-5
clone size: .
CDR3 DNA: TGCGCCAGCAGCCAAGTCCAGGGGGCCCTGAATCAGCCCCAGCATTTT
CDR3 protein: CASSQVQGALNQPQHF

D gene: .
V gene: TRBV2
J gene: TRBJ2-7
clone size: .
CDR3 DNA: TGTGCCAGCAGTGAAGGGGGGGGGCGGGCGATCCTCTACGAGCAGTACTTC
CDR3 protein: CASSEGGGRAILYEQYF

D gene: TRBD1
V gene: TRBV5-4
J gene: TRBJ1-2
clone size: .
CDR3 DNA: TGTGCCAGCAGCCCCCCCGGGCAGGGGGCATCCCTTCGTACCCCGGGCACCTTC
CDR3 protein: CASSPPGQGASLRTPGTF

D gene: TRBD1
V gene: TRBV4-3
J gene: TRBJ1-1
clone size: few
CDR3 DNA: TGCGCCAGCAGCCAAAGACAGGGGTTAGTCACTGAAGCTTTCTTT
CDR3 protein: CASSQRQGLVTEAFF

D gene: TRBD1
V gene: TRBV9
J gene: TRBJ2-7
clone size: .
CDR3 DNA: TGTGCCAGCAGCGGGGAGGGGACAGGGACCTACGAGCAGTACTTC
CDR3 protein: CASSGEGTGTYEQYF

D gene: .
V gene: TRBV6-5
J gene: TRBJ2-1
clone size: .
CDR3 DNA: TGTGCCAGCAGACGAGGGGGGGGATCCTACAATGAGCAGTTCTTC
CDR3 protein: CASRRGGGSYNEQFF

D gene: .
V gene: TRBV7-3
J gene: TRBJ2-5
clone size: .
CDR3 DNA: TGTGCCAGCAGCTTAATTTCAGGGCCCTGGGAGACCCAGTACTTC
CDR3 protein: CASSLISGPWETQYF

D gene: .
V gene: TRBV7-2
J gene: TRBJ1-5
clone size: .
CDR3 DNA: TGTGCCAGCAGCTTTAGGGGGGGCCAGCCCCAGCATTTT
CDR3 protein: CASSFRGGQPQHF

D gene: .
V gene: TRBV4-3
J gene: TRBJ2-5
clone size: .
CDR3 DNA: TGCGCCAGCAGCCAAGGTCAGGGTAGCGAGACCCAGTACTTC
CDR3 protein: CASSQGQGSETQYF

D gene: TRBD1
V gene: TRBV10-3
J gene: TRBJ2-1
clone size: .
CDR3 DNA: TGTGCCATCAGTGAGGGCACAGGGGGCTCCACCAATGAGCAGTTCTTC
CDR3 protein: CAISEGTGGSTNEQFF

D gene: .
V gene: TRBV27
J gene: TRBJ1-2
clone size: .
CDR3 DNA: TGTGCCAGCAGTTTGGGAGATAACTATGGCTACACCTTC
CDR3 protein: CASSLGDNYGYTF

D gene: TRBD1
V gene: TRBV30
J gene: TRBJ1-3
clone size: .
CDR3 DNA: TGTGCCTGGGGTACAGGGGCGGGAAACACCATATATTTT
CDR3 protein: CAWGTGAGNTIYF

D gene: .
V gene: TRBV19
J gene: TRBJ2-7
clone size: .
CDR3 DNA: TGTGCCAGTAGATATGCCTCAGGGGCGTCCTACGAGCAGTACTTC
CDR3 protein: CASRYASGASYEQYF

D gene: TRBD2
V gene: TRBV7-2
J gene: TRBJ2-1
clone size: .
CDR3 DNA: TGTGCCAGCAGCTATAGCGGGGGGAGCTACAATGAGCAGTTCTTC
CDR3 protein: CASSYSGGSYNEQFF

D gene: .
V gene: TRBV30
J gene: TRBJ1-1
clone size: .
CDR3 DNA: TGTGCCTGGGGGAGATTGGAAGCTTTCTTT
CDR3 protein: CAWGRLEAFF

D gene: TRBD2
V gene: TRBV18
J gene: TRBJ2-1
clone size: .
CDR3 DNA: TGTGCCAGCTCACCGGCTAGCGGGGGGGCCGTAGAGCAGTTCTTC
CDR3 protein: CASSPASGGAVEQFF

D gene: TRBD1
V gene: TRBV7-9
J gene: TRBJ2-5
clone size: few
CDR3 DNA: TGTGCCAGCAGCTTCACCACAGGGGAAGAGACCCAGTACTTC
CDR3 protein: CASSFTTGEETQYF

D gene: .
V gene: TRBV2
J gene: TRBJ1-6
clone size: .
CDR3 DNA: TGTGCCAGCAGTGAGGGGGAGCAGGGGCGGAATTCACCCCTCCACTTT
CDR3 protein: CASSEGEQGRNSPLHF

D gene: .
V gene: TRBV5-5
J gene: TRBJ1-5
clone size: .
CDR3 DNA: TGTGCCAGCAGCAGGGGTGGAAGCAATCAGCCCCAGCATTTT
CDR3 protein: CASSRGGSNQPQHF

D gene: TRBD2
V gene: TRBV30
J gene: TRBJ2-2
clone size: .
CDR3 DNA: TGTGCCTGGAGTGTCGGGCTAGCGGGGACCGGGGAGCTGTTTTTT
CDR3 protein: CAWSVGLAGTGELFF

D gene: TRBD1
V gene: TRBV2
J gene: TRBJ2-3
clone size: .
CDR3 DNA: TGTGCCAGCAGTGGACAGGGCATTTCCGATACGCAGTATTTT
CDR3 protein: CASSGQGISDTQYF